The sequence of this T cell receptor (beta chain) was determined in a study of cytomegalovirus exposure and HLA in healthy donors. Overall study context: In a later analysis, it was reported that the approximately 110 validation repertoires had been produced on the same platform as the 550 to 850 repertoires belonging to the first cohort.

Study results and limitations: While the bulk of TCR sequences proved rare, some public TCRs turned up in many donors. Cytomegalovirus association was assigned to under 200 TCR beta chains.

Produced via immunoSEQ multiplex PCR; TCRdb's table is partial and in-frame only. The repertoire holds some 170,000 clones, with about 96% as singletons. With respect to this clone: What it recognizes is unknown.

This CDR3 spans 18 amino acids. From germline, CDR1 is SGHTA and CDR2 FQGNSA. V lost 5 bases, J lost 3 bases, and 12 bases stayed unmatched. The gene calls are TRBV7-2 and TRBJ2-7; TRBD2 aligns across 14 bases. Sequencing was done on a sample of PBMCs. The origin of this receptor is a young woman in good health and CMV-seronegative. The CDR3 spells CASSPWTSGGRRGYEQYF. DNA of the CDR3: TGTGCCAGCAGCCCCTGGACTAGCGGGGGGAGGAGAGGCTACGAGCAGTACTTC.